The 2 T cell receptor beta chains below come from one sample, sequenced in a study of T cell repertoires in cytomegalovirus infection. TCRdb recomputed calls from the reads with MiXCR, one row per CDR3 protein. The sample records approximately 1,000,000 distinct CDR3 sequences, approximately 33% being singletons. The antigens of these receptors remain unknown. Here the sequenced sample was cultured CD8+ T cells from PBMCs, taken from culture after CMV antigen stimulation. Receptor source: a human donor in good health (CMV status not recorded). Some clones in this sample may be carry-over from other donors' samples.

J is TRBJ2-2 and V is TRBV27; 10 nucleotides match TRBD2. The V gene's germline CDR1 is MNHEY and CDR2 SMNVEV (reference sequence). CDR3 length: 17 residues. Trimming took 2 bases from V and 3 from J; bases not matched to a gene: 6. The CDR3 DNA reads TGTGCCAGCAGTTTACAAGCGGGGGGGCCCGACACCGGGGAGCTGTTTTTT. Its protein is CASSLQAGGPDTGELFF.

The chain employs TRBV28 and TRBJ2-1; 10 positions match TRBD1. V trimming: 3 bases; J trimming: 7 bases; junction bases outside the gene matches: 9. Germline V CDR1 and CDR2: MDHEN, SYDVKM. The CDR3 is 16 residues long. CDR3 region: CASSLVGQGFVNEQFF. In DNA, the CDR3 is TGTGCCAGCAGTTTGGTGGGACAGGGGTTTGTTAATGAGCAGTTCTTC.